These 17 T cell receptor beta chains were all obtained from the same sample, sequenced in a study of spatial heterogeneity in lung cancer. TCRdb re-called the 5' RACE reads through MiXCR, storing one row per CDR3 protein. The sample carries approximately 40,000 distinct CDR3 sequences, 7.5% recorded once. Time point meaning: sample taken at primary tumor resection. The authors sequenced whole RNA from tumor, nontumor lung or frozen PBMC without sorting. This material consisted of PBMCs, taken at surgery. The receptors were gathered from a male donor with early-stage non-small cell lung cancer.

The J gene is TRBJ2-5, the V gene TRBV5-1; 9 bases fit TRBD1. V shed 3 bases, J shed 1 base, and the junction held 7 bases outside the gene matches. CDR3 length: 16 amino acids. From germline, CDR1 is SGHRS and CDR2 YFSETQ. CDR3 amino acids: CASSWLATGGQETQYF. CDR3 sequence (DNA): TGCGCCAGCAGCTGGCTGGCGACAGGGGGCCAAGAGACCCAGTACTTC.

This clonotype was counted ten times or more. The chain combines TRBV6-5 with TRBJ1-5; no clear D gene. Trimming left V 0 bases short and J 3 bases short, with 6 bases between. Germline CDR1 and CDR2: MNHEY and SVGAGI. CDR3 length equals 14 residues. The CDR3 nucleotides are TGTGCCAGCAGTTACTCCCGGTTCAATCAGCCCCAGCATTTT. This codes for CASSYSRFNQPQHF.

J is TRBJ1-1 and V is TRBV7-8; 8 nucleotides line up with TRBD1. The CDR3 extends over 14 amino acids. From germline, CDR1 is SGHVS and CDR2 FQNEAQ. The V gene end was trimmed by 4 bases and the J gene end by 4 bases; junction bases not matched to a gene: 5. The CDR3 sequence: CASSSQGAVTEAFF. The CDR3 DNA sequence: TGTGCCAGCAGCTCGCAGGGGGCTGTCACTGAAGCTTTCTTT.

This clonotype appeared many times. CDR3 protein: CASEQGAYYGYTF. The CDR3 DNA sequence: TGTGCCAGTGAACAGGGGGCTTACTATGGCTACACCTTC. The rearrangement links TRBV27 to TRBJ1-2, with 9 bases identical to TRBD1. V lost 9 bases, J lost 3 bases, and 5 bases stayed unmatched. Germline V gene sequence: CDR1 MNHEY, CDR2 SMNVEV (reference sequence). The CDR3 extends over 13 amino acids.

V gene TRBV14 combines with J gene TRBJ1-3; D may be TRBD1 (5 bases). CDR1 and CDR2 (germline): SGHDN, FVKESK. Trimming cost V 6 bases and J 10 bases, with 16 bases left between them. The CDR3 contains 13 residues. The CDR3 DNA sequence: TGTGCCAGCAGACCCGGGACTGGCGGGACCATATATTTT. It codes for CASRPGTGGTIYF.

J is TRBJ1-1 and V is TRBV7-9; 7 positions match TRBD1. Germline V lookup: CDR1 SEHNR, CDR2 FQNEAQ (reference sequence). The CDR3 sequence is 15 residues long. Unmatched junction bases numbered 10, after V lost 5 bases and J lost 4 bases. The DNA for the CDR3 is TGTGCCAGCAGCCCCAGGGGGACGGCGCGCACTGAAGCTTTCTTT. Encoded protein: CASSPRGTARTEAFF.

The chain has TRBV6-6 and TRBJ2-7; the match to TRBD1 covers 7 bases. Germline V gene data show CDR1 as MNHNY and CDR2 as SVGAGI (reference sequence). V was pared by 5 bases and J by 6 bases, with 10 bases of the junction left unmatched. This CDR3 contains 14 residues. CDR3 loop: CASSRQGFSVEQYF. The DNA for the CDR3 is TGTGCCAGCAGTCGACAGGGTTTCTCGGTCGAGCAGTACTTC.

The sample holds many counts of this clonotype. CDR3 sequence reads: CASESPGQGGTEAFF. CDR3 nucleotide sequence: TGTGCCAGCGAGAGCCCCGGGCAGGGCGGCACTGAAGCTTTCTTT. The rearrangement links TRBV11-2 to TRBJ1-1; TRBD1 might be the D (5 bases). Germline assignment: CDR1 SGHAT and CDR2 FQNNGV. V was pared by 8 bases and J by 4 bases, with 20 bases between. The CDR3 runs to 15 residues.

The chain is built from TRBV28 and TRBJ1-1, with 7 bases identical to TRBD1. The J segment lost 3 bases and the V segment lost 5 bases, leaving 9 bases of the junction unmatched. The germline V gene has CDR1 MDHEN and CDR2 SYDVKM. This CDR3 spans 15 amino acids. The CDR3: CASSPHRGGDTEAFF. The CDR3, as DNA: TGTGCCAGCAGTCCCCACAGGGGAGGTGACACTGAAGCTTTCTTT.

This chain joins TRBV20-1 and TRBJ1-2, with no clear D. V was trimmed by 4 bases and J by 8 bases, leaving 17 bases between them. Germline V CDR1 and CDR2: DFQATT, SNEGSKA (reference sequence). The CDR3 contains 13 residues. CDR3 bases: TGCAGTGCTACTATTCACGACACTCGCGGCTACACCTTC. As protein: CSATIHDTRGYTF.

This clonotype occurred many times. The chain employs TRBV12-3 or TRBV12-4 and TRBJ2-2; D might be TRBD2 (5 bases). V gave up 8 bases and J gave up 2 bases, with 9 bases separating them. The CDR3 consists of 13 residues. The CDR3 DNA reads TGTGCCAGCTTAGACTATAACACCGGGGAGCTGTTTTTT. This gives the protein CASLDYNTGELFF.

This clonotype has just a few counts. This rearrangement joins TRBV27 to TRBJ2-3; tentative D call: TRBD1 (6 bases). The germline V and J ends were trimmed by 6 bases and 2 bases, with 18 bases remaining between them. Germline V gives CDR1 MNHEY, CDR2 SMNVEV (reference sequence). There are 16 residues in the CDR3. The CDR3: CASRGAPGRYTDTQYF. The CDR3 DNA reads as TGTGCCAGCAGGGGGGCCCCAGGCAGGTACACAGATACGCAGTATTTT.

The chain uses TRBV7-2 and TRBJ2-3; possible D gene TRBD1, 6 bases. V lost 6 bases and J lost 0, with 10 bases in between. There are 14 residues in the CDR3. Germline values: CDR1 SGHTA, CDR2 FQGNSA. CDR3: CASSPQGSTDTQYF. For the CDR3, the DNA is TGTGCCAGCAGTCCCCAGGGGAGCACAGATACGCAGTATTTT.

This clonotype was counted ten times or more. The gene calls are TRBV19 and TRBJ2-1, with a possible D match to TRBD2 (5 bases). In germline, CDR1 is LNHDA, CDR2 SQIVND (reference sequence). V was clipped by 6 bases and J by 2 bases, with 11 bases between them. The CDR3 runs 14 residues. CDR3 in amino acids: CASRSSVPYNEQFF. The CDR3 nucleotides are TGTGCCAGTAGGAGTAGCGTACCCTACAATGAGCAGTTCTTC.

This clonotype was counted at least ten times. CDR3 in amino acids: CASNDSGRFPYEQYV. The CDR3 nucleotides are TGTGCCAGCAACGATAGCGGGAGGTTCCCCTACGAGCAGTACGTC. The genes are TRBV12-3 or TRBV12-4 and TRBJ2-7, with TRBD2 matching 10 bases. V lost 7 bases, J lost 2 bases, and 8 bases stayed unmatched. The CDR3 sequence is 15 residues long.

The sample holds many counts of this clonotype. The V gene is TRBV5-6, the J gene TRBJ2-1; D ambiguous. V gave up 1 base and J gave up 8 bases, with 4 bases separating them. This CDR3 comprises 11 residues. The V gene's germline CDR1 is SGHDT and CDR2 YYEEEE. The CDR3 protein is CASSLYHEQFF. The CDR3 DNA reads TGTGCCAGCAGCTTGTACCATGAGCAGTTCTTC.

In this sample, this clonotype turned up many times. The chain has TRBV2 and TRBJ1-1, with TRBD1 identical over 7 bases. The CDR3 consists of 16 residues. Germline CDR1 SNHLY, CDR2 FYNNEI. J was trimmed by 3 bases and V by 1 base; bases with no gene match: 8. This CDR3 reads CASSEGLQGFDTEAFF. For the CDR3, the DNA is TGTGCCAGCAGTGAAGGCCTACAGGGGTTCGACACTGAAGCTTTCTTT.